Sequencing of this T cell receptor beta chain was carried out in a study of T cells in Graves' hyperthyroidism and ophthalmopathy. The wider study: Peripheral blood was drawn at first diagnosis, prior to all treatment.

This clonotype was seen at least ten times. The antigen is unknown. The study based diagnoses on clinical symptoms, serum thyroxine and TRAb, thyroid ultrasound and orbital computed tomography. General study results and limits: Blood also carried most thyroid clonotypes expanded above 0.001.

The CDR3 is made up of 21 amino acids. The V segment lost 3 bases and the J segment 4 bases; nucleotides outside the gene matches: 16. The germline gives CDR1 MDHEN, CDR2 SYDVKM. RNA transcripts provided the source from which TCR beta CDR3 regions were amplified. Initially, a first-round RT-PCR of the TCR CDR3 employed the HTBI primer set. TCRdb called the multiplex PCR reads again in MiXCR, with one record for every CDR3 protein. Here the sample spans around 600,000 distinct CDR3 sequences, about 14% being singletons. Sequenced sample: blood. V is TRBV28 and J is TRBJ2-1, with TRBD2 identical over 15 bases. This TCR was sampled from a woman aged 45 to 65 with Graves' ophthalmopathy. The CDR3 spells CASSLRRAGLAGGPRYNEQFF. Written as DNA, the CDR3 is TGTGCCAGCAGTTTGCGTAGGGCCGGACTAGCGGGAGGGCCCCGATACAATGAGCAGTTCTTC.